This record looks at one TCR beta chain sequence and its context. This entry comes from a study of blood T cell repertoires in COVID-19. Study in general: COVID-19 samples collected from the United States, Italy and Spain covered acute and convalescent phases. Sample material is recorded as cDNA or gDNA derived from T cells, B-cell-depleted T cells, or PBMCs.

Original data processing: The authors estimated nucleated cell counts from reference gene primer amplification. Generated by immunoSEQ multiplex PCR, the TCRdb table keeps only in-frame clones and is missing some. V, J and clone size are taken as reported in that table, and D and trimming were inferred from the DNA itself. The top ten hold approximately 0.66% of the sample, which has under 250,000 clones, approximately 86% seen once. The ends were cut back, 0 bases at V and 7 bases at J, with 13 bases in the middle. This CDR3 contains 14 residues. Germline V gene lookup returns CDR1 SGDLS and CDR2 YYNGEE.

The receptor comes from a man aged 35 to 55 with acute or convalescent COVID-19. This chain links TRBV9 with TRBJ1-2; D gene unclear. The source material was peripheral blood. The CDR3 protein is CASSVVSGSSGYTF. DNA for the CDR3: TGTGCCAGCAGCGTAGTCTCTGGTTCTAGTGGCTACACCTTC.